The subject of this entry is one TCR beta chain. The data stem from a study of blood T cell repertoires in COVID-19. About the research overall: The analysed material was cDNA or gDNA that came from T cells, B-cell-depleted T cells, or PBMCs.

Some clones are missing from TCRdb's copy, which holds only in-frame ones; the method was immunoSEQ multiplex PCR. The table has more than 100,000 clones, 79% seen once. V shed 3 bases, J shed 0 bases, and the junction held 7 bases outside the gene matches. The CDR3 extends over 16 amino acids. The germline gives CDR1 SGHVS, CDR2 FQNEAQ. This clonotype originated in a woman aged 80 or older with acute or convalescent COVID-19. This chain links TRBV7-8 with TRBJ1-2; TRBD1 matches at 7 bases. Sequencing used peripheral blood. CDR3 nucleotide sequence: TGTGCCAGCAGCTTGGGACAGCGTTTCGCTAACTATGGCTACACCTTC. Its protein is CASSLGQRFANYGYTF.